This T cell receptor (beta chain) emerged from a study of lymphopenia after photon versus proton radiotherapy. Comments on this clone: The antigen remains undetermined.

Clones were sequenced by immunoSEQ multiplex PCR, and TCRdb holds only the in-frame ones, with some missing. The table includes approximately 24,000 clones, roughly 87% detected once. Findings of the study overall: Relative stability marked proton patients; photon patients lost diversity and naive cells. Post-nadir TCR diversity decline inversely tracked overall survival among those who died. Only patients who died were analyzed for survival; proton advantage is unproven. Oligoclonal CD8+ Temra expansion after nadir drove photon patients' diversity drop.

With 1 base removed from V and 4 bases from J, the gap between germline ends came to 7 bases. The germline V gene has CDR1 SGHNT and CDR2 YENEEA. The CDR3 runs 13 residues. The V gene is TRBV11-3, the J gene TRBJ1-1; D remains unclear. The receptor's source is a man aged 45-60 years with gastric cancer. The input for sequencing was peripheral blood, taken from a patient treated with photon-based radiotherapy. The CDR3 here is CASSLARTTEAFF. As DNA, the CDR3 is TGTGCCAGCAGCTTAGCCAGGACCACTGAAGCTTTCTTT.